This is a list of T cell receptor beta chains from one sample in a study of T cell responses to AZD1222 COVID-19 vaccine. Sequenced by immunoSEQ multiplex PCR; TCRdb stores in-frame clones only, minus some. Found here are 100,000 to 140,000 clones, about 90% of them singletons; the top ten hold approximately 7%. Sequencing was performed on peripheral blood, taken on day 0 of AZD1222 vaccination. The origin of the receptors is an adult in good health. Each CDR3 is given with its conserved first and last residue. D genes are given only for firm matches. Size is omitted from some rows. Given values are once, few, many or a class for expanded clones.

J,D,size,V,CDR3,DNA
TRBJ2-7,-,-,TRBV5-4,CASSEAGTSYEQYF,TGTGCCAGCAGCGAGGCCGGGACCTCCTACGAGCAGTACTTC
TRBJ2-2,TRBD2,-,TRBV28,CASRVLAGGDTGELFF,TGTGCCAGCAGAGTCCTAGCGGGAGGGGACACCGGGGAGCTGTTTTTT
TRBJ2-3,-,-,TRBV29-1,CSVGHTNTQYF,TGCAGCGTTGGGCATACTAATACGCAGTATTTT
TRBJ1-5,-,-,TRBV19,CASSIEEDQPQHF,TGTGCCAGTAGTATCGAGGAAGATCAGCCCCAGCATTTT
TRBJ2-3,-,-,TRBV5-1,CASTQSTGTDTQYF,TGCGCCAGCACCCAATCGACTGGCACAGATACGCAGTATTTT
TRBJ2-2,-,-,TRBV5-1,CASSPADGLRTGELFF,TGCGCCAGCAGCCCAGCAGACGGGTTAAGGACCGGGGAGCTGTTTTTT
TRBJ2-7,TRBD2,-,TRBV10-1,CASSAPLAGGYEQYF,TGCGCCAGCAGTGCCCCACTAGCGGGAGGCTACGAGCAGTACTTC
TRBJ2-7,TRBD2,-,TRBV6-2/TRBV6-3,CASSYPTSGSNEQYF,TGTGCCAGCAGTTACCCGACTAGCGGGAGCAACGAGCAGTACTTC
TRBJ2-2,TRBD2,few,TRBV6-6,CASSRHGTIVNTGELFF,TGTGCCAGCAGTCGCCACGGGACTATAGTGAACACCGGGGAGCTGTTTTTT
TRBJ1-2,-,-,TRBV19,CASSINVPGGYTF,TGTGCCAGTAGTATAAACGTTCCAGGAGGCTACACCTTC
TRBJ2-3,-,-,TRBV10-3,CAISRSTSTDTQYF,TGTGCCATCAGTCGGTCCACTAGCACAGATACGCAGTATTTT
TRBJ1-1,-,-,TRBV21-1,CASGQLNTEAFF,TGTGCCAGCGGACAGCTGAACACTGAAGCTTTCTTT
TRBJ1-3,-,-,TRBV12-5,CASGLRGWTDSRSGNTIYF,TGTGCTAGTGGTTTACGGGGGTGGACCGACTCCAGAAGTGGAAACACCATATATTTT
TRBJ1-5,-,-,TRBV2,CASSDRENQPQHF,TGTGCCAGCAGTGACAGGGAAAATCAGCCCCAGCATTTT
TRBJ2-5,-,-,TRBV6-5,CASSYSSEFQETQYF,TGTGCCAGCAGTTACTCATCGGAGTTTCAAGAGACCCAGTACTTC
TRBJ1-6,-,-,TRBV7-9,CASSPMADSPLHF,TGTGCCAGCAGCCCCATGGCGGATTCACCCCTCCACTTT
TRBJ1-3,-,-,TRBV5-4,CASSLESPIGNTIYF,TGTGCCAGCAGCCTGGAGTCCCCGATCGGAAACACCATATATTTT
TRBJ2-1,TRBD2,-,TRBV27,CASSLSGGGFYNEQFF,TGTGCCAGCAGTTTATCGGGCGGGGGATTCTACAATGAGCAGTTCTTC
TRBJ1-5,TRBD1,few,TRBV7-8,CASSPQGASGNQPQHF,TGTGCCAGCAGCCCACAGGGGGCATCGGGCAATCAGCCCCAGCATTTT
TRBJ2-2,TRBD2,-,TRBV27,CASSVLPPGLAANTGELFF,TGTGCCAGCAGCGTACTACCCCCGGGACTAGCGGCGAACACCGGGGAGCTGTTTTTT
TRBJ1-3,TRBD1,-,TRBV9,CASRGQGASGNTIYF,TGTGCCAGCCGGGGACAGGGGGCTTCTGGAAACACCATATATTTT
TRBJ1-1,-,-,TRBV11-3,CASSVNSDTEAFF,TGTGCCAGTTCAGTGAACTCGGACACTGAAGCTTTCTTT